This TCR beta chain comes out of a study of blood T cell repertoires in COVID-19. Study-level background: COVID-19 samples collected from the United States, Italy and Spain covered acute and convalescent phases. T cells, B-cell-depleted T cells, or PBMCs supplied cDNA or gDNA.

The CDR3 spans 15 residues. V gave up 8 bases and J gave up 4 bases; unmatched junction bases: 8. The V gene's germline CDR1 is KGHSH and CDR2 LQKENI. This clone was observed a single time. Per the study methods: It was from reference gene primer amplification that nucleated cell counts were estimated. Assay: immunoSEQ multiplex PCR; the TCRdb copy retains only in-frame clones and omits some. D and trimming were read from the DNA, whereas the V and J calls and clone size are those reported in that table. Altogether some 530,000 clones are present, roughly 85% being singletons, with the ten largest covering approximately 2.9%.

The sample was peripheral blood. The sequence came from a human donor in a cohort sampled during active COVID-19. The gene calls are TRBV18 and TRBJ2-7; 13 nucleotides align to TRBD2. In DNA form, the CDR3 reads TGTGCCAGCCAAATCGGACTAGCGGGAGAGTACGAGCAGTACTTC. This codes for CASQIGLAGEYEQYF.